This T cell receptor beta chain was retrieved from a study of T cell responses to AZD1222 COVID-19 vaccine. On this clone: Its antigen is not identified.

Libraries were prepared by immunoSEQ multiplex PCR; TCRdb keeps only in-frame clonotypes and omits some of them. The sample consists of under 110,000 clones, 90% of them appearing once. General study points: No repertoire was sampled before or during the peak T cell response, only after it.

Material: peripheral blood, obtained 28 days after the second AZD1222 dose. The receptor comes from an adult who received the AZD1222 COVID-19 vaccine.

The CDR3 region is CASSLDSPGELFF. CDR3 DNA: TGTGCCAGCAGCTTAGATAGTCCCGGGGAGCTGTTTTTT. This rearrangement joins TRBV11-3 to TRBJ2-2; D remains unclear. The CDR3 extends over 13 amino acids. The germline V and J ends were trimmed by 0 bases and 6 bases, with 5 bases remaining between them. The germline CDR1 and CDR2 sequences are SGHNT and YENEEA.